This TCR beta chain derives from a study of T cell responses to AZD1222 COVID-19 vaccine. Study-wide results and limits: Most donors were white British, females outnumbered males, and clonal diversity was possibly underestimated. The repertoires were collected only after the peak T cell response. Compared with day 0, the breadth and depth of the Spike-specific TCR repertoire rose significantly after two doses of AZD1222.

V was clipped by 2 bases and J by 0 bases, with 7 bases between them. CDR3 length: 14 amino acids. Germline lookup yields CDR1 MNHEY and CDR2 SVGEGT. Sequenced by immunoSEQ multiplex PCR; TCRdb stores in-frame clones only, minus some. The repertoire holds 95,000 to 100,000 clones, approximately 86% seen once, with roughly 1.4% in the top ten. Concerning this clone itself: Its specificity is not known.

The receptor was derived from an adult in good health. The sequenced sample was peripheral blood, obtained on day 0 of AZD1222 vaccination. The genes are TRBV6-2 or TRBV6-3 and TRBJ2-5, with unresolved D. In nucleotides, the CDR3 is TGTGCCAGCAGTTACCAAGACTACCAAGAGACCCAGTACTTC. Translation gives CASSYQDYQETQYF.